This T cell receptor beta chain was found in a study of Ad26.COV2.S vaccination and SARS-CoV-2 variants. Study summary: The vaccine Ad26.COV2.S was put into the muscle once, or twice with 56 days between.

Sequenced by immunoSEQ multiplex PCR; TCRdb stores in-frame clones only, minus some. Among about 390,000 clones listed, around 92% were seen once. Germline CDR1 is LGHNA and CDR2 is YSLEER. The CDR3 is 15 residues long. V dropped 1 base and J dropped 2; count of bases not matched to a gene: 3. The treatment is: around 19 received Ad26.COV2.S at low or high dose, single or two shots; several received placebo; per-sample allocation not given. Day 63 after the first injection of vaccine or placebo was the sampling time. The donor's status was that of an adult aged 18-55 years in Boston. The chain employs TRBV4-3 and TRBJ2-7, with 9 nucleotides matching TRBD1. The sequence was collected from a person aged 18-60 years who received the Ad26.COV2.S COVID-19 vaccine or a placebo. Sequences were derived from peripheral blood, sampled in a trial of Ad26.COV2.S vaccine versus placebo. The CDR3 nucleotides read TGCGCCAGCAGCCAAGGACAGGGGGGAGCCTACGAGCAGTACTTC. It translates to CASSQGQGGAYEQYF.